This TCR beta chain was recorded in a study of response to subunit inactivated influenza vaccine. This clonotype was seen once. Its specificity is not known. The ends lost 7 bases at V and 5 bases at J; junction bases unmatched: 10. CDR1 is MNHEY, CDR2 SVGEGT, per germline. The CDR3 is 16 amino acids. Study-wide results and caveats: New T cells are recruited in small numbers by each seasonal influenza vaccination, according to the authors' suggestion.

TCRdb passed the RT-PCR reads through MiXCR, listing each CDR3 protein once. The table records more than 700,000 distinct CDR3 sequences, approximately 22% of them present only once. This sequence joins TRBV6-2 or TRBV6-3 and TRBJ2-2; TRBD1 matches at 10 bases. Sequenced here: PBMCs from blood, sampled more than 4 days after vaccination. This clonotype was obtained from a man aged 50 to 59 who received an inactivated influenza vaccine. The CDR3 nucleotides read TGTGCCAGCACCCTGGCGTGGACAGGGGGGACCGGGGAGCTGTTTTTT. Translation gives CASTLAWTGGTGELFF.